The 10 T cell receptor beta chains below all came from one sample that was sequenced in a study of blood T cell repertoires in COVID-19 (TCRdb year 2020). The library came from the immunoSEQ multiplex PCR assay. TCRdb took this table from immuneACCESS and kept in-frame rearrangements with V and J called. Such tables lack part of the clones; where checked against another copy, unresolved V genes explain under half of the gap, and the rest is unexplained. In this sample the table shows tens of thousands of clones, about 82% of which occur a single time. The ten most abundant clones make up around 18% of the sample. Sequencing was performed on peripheral blood. The receptor source for this set is a human donor in a cohort sampled during active COVID-19.

The chain uses TRBV7-2 and TRBJ2-3; D is ambiguous. V was shortened by 6 bases and J by 12 bases, with 16 bases between the two germline ends. Germline assignment: CDR1 SGHTA and CDR2 FQGNSA. The CDR3 is made up of 12 amino acids. The CDR3 protein is CASRVLLSAQYF. The CDR3 DNA reads as TGTGCCAGCAGGGTCTTGCTATCCGCCCAGTATTTT.

The chain links TRBV5-4 to TRBJ1-2, with D tentatively TRBD1 (5 bases). Germline values: CDR1 SGHNT, CDR2 YYREEE (reference sequence). The V gene lost 2 bases and the J gene lost 5 bases, with 10 bases spanning the gap. The CDR3 is 13 amino acids. In DNA, the CDR3 is TGTGCCAGCAGCTTTGACAGCGCGTATGGCTACACCTTC. Translating it yields CASSFDSAYGYTF.

The chain combines TRBV9 with TRBJ2-5; 13 nucleotides match TRBD2. CDR1 is SGDLS and CDR2 is YYNGEE in the germline V gene. The CDR3 totals 16 residues. V lost 4 bases and J lost 5; bases outside the gene matches: 8. This CDR3 reads CASSPYTSGGAETQYF. The CDR3 bases are TGTGCCAGCAGCCCTTACACTAGCGGGGGGGCGGAGACCCAGTACTTC.

This chain links TRBV24-1 with TRBJ2-5, with TRBD1 matching over 8 bases. Germline V gene sequence: CDR1 KGHDR, CDR2 SFDVKD. V was pared by 3 bases and J by 1 base, with 6 bases of the junction left unmatched. CDR3 length equals 16 residues. The CDR3 here is CATSDGGQGSQETQYF. The CDR3 DNA is TGTGCCACCAGTGATGGAGGACAGGGATCCCAAGAGACCCAGTACTTC.

The chain combines TRBV5-1 with TRBJ2-7; D perhaps matches TRBD2 (6 bases). Germline CDR1 and CDR2: SGHRS and YFSETQ. This CDR3 has 15 residues. V was trimmed by 4 bases and J by 0 bases, leaving 14 bases between them. CDR3 sequence: CASSGTGTLSYEQYF. The CDR3 DNA is TGCGCCAGCAGCGGCACCGGGACTCTCTCCTACGAGCAGTACTTC.

In regard to this clone: Different DNA sequences within this sample yield the same CDR3. The gene calls are TRBV7-2 and TRBJ1-3; the match to TRBD1 covers 8 bases. Germline-derived CDR1 and CDR2 are SGHTA and FQGNSA. The CDR3 is 17 residues long. The V and J ends lost 0 bases and 3 bases, in that order; junction bases with no gene match: 7. The CDR3 loop is CASSLAGQGAGGNTIYF. The CDR3 region has the DNA TGTGCCAGCAGCTTAGCGGGTCAGGGGGCGGGTGGAAACACCATATATTTT.

The chain joins TRBV4-3 to TRBJ2-1; 14 bases line up with TRBD2. Germline lookup yields CDR1 LGHNA and CDR2 YSLEER. The V and J ends lost 0 bases and 15 bases, in that order; junction bases with no gene match: 7. The CDR3 has 15 amino acids. CDR3 nucleotide sequence: TGCGCCAGCAGCCAAGAAGGACTAGCGGGGGGCCGTTTGTTCTTC. This gives the protein CASSQEGLAGGRLFF.

This rearrangement joins TRBV2 to TRBJ1-2; D uncertain. The V end was cut by 7 bases, the J end by 8 bases, with 17 bases between. The CDR3 is made up of 13 amino acids. CDR1 is SNHLY and CDR2 is FYNNEI in the germline V gene. The DNA for the CDR3 is TGTGCCAGCAACTACCTCACCGGAGGCGGCTACACCTTC. As protein: CASNYLTGGGYTF.

The chain has TRBV10-3 and TRBJ1-4, with D maybe TRBD1 (6 bases). The CDR3 runs to 18 residues. V gave up 3 bases and J gave up 8 bases, with 25 bases separating them. The germline gives CDR1 ENHRY, CDR2 SYGVKD. This chain's CDR3 is CAISEKEDSRQAGEKLFF. The CDR3 DNA reads TGTGCCATCAGTGAAAAGGAGGATAGTAGACAGGCGGGCGAAAAACTGTTTTTT.

The chain couples TRBV19 to TRBJ2-7, with D perhaps TRBD1 (7 bases). V was cut by 6 bases and J by 2 bases, with 11 bases left in between. This CDR3 has 13 residues. Germline V gene data show CDR1 as LNHDA and CDR2 as SQIVND (reference sequence). DNA of the CDR3: TGTGCCAGTAGAGCCAGGGGGGCCTACGAGCAGTACTTC. Residues: CASRARGAYEQYF.